This T cell receptor (beta chain) was identified in a study of blood T cell repertoires in COVID-19. Study summary: PBMCs, B-cell-depleted T cells, or T cells provided the cDNA or gDNA that made up the material.

Trimming took 6 bases from V and 7 from J, leaving 10 bases between them. CDR3 length: 11 amino acids. The V gene's germline CDR1 is WNHNN and CDR2 SYGVQD (reference sequence). The repertoire was sequenced with immunoSEQ multiplex PCR; TCRdb's copy has only in-frame clones and lacks some. The sample comprises around 46,000 clones, approximately 85% of which are singletons, and approximately 14% rests with the top ten. The TCR originated in a human donor in a cohort sampled during active COVID-19. The donor label of this sample is uncertain. What was sequenced was peripheral blood. This rearrangement joins TRBV10-1 to TRBJ2-7; possible D gene TRBD2, 6 bases. The CDR3 is CASRAGKEQYF. The CDR3 bases are TGCGCCAGCAGGGCGGGGAAAGAGCAGTACTTC.